This is a list of T cell receptor beta chains from one sample in a study of T cells after somatic rescue of genetic block. Repertoires were generated with immunoSEQ multiplex PCR, while TCRdb's copy carries only in-frame clones and drops some. The data show about 110,000 clones, 90% to 95% seen once. Specimen: peripheral blood mononuclear cells (PBMCs). All receptors derive from a woman younger than 30. Both conserved end residues are part of each CDR3. Fields, in order: CDR3 protein, J gene, V gene.

CDR3aa: CASSLGDGYTF; j_gene: TRBJ1-2; v_gene: TRBV7-9
CDR3aa: CAWTRGQGGELFF; j_gene: TRBJ2-2; v_gene: TRBV30
CDR3aa: CASSVRTGQETQYF; j_gene: TRBJ2-5; v_gene: TRBV7-2
CDR3aa: CASSVQDRGPNEQFF; j_gene: TRBJ2-1; v_gene: TRBV6-4
CDR3aa: CASSPGTSGAREQFF; j_gene: TRBJ2-1; v_gene: TRBV18
CDR3aa: CASSTYVDSLNQPQHF; j_gene: TRBJ1-5; v_gene: TRBV19
CDR3aa: CASSWGGQPLDF; j_gene: TRBJ2-7; v_gene: TRBV7-2
CDR3aa: CASSYSGQVTEQYF; j_gene: TRBJ2-7; v_gene: TRBV6-5
CDR3aa: CASSQGQENYGYTF; j_gene: TRBJ1-2; v_gene: TRBV4-2
CDR3aa: CASSEGVDSYNEQFF; j_gene: TRBJ2-1; v_gene: TRBV2
CDR3aa: CASSYGGTADTEAFF; j_gene: TRBJ1-1; v_gene: TRBV5-1
CDR3aa: CASSFRDSLNTEAFF; j_gene: TRBJ1-1; v_gene: TRBV7-8
CDR3aa: CASSQVGTLPYEQYF; j_gene: TRBJ2-7; v_gene: TRBV4-1
CDR3aa: CASSLVYTGELFF; j_gene: TRBJ2-2; v_gene: TRBV11-2